This T cell receptor (beta chain) was profiled in a study of neoadjuvant anti-PD-1 for oral cavity cancer listed by TCRdb under 2021. Context from the whole study: Three to four biweekly doses of nivolumab at 3 mg/kg were mostly administered to patients before curative-intent surgical resection. For patients who did not progress, a fourth nivolumab dose was given around day 43, followed by definitive surgical resection on days 50-56. Patients with complete response, partial response or stable disease by RECIST 1.1 were defined as responders, whereas patients with progression were defined as non-responders. The parent correlative cohort included about a dozen patients, with an approximately 35% response rate. Results the study describes overall, beyond this receptor: A higher pretreatment blood Treg/Th17 ratio correlated with both higher pretreatment blood TCRbeta clonality and lower post-treatment tumor TCRbeta clonality. After neoadjuvant nivolumab, significantly higher T cell clonality (Gini index) was found within PBMCs in non-responders than in responders. Only a few patients per response group were included in the TCR analyses, and the authors called for validation in larger cohorts.

Concerning this clone itself: Its antigen remains undetermined. The record has no base qualities; no much larger clone is one base away.

Looking up the germline V gene yields CDR1 SGHRS and CDR2 YFSETQ. The CDR3, cysteine through phenylalanine, is 15 amino acids long. The read is trimmed to its CDR3 DNA, 45 bases read in frame from base 1. Relative to germline, V is 0 bases shorter and J is 4 bases shorter, with 11 bases between their ends. The time point label, read with the paper, signifies: after neoadjuvant nivolumab, at surgical resection. Patients had been newly diagnosed with stage II-IVA oral cavity squamous cell carcinoma, and no prior systemic or radiation treatment had been given to the patients. Everyone in the cohort had locally advanced, HPV-negative oral cavity squamous cell carcinoma. No culture maintenance or expansion was done, as the peripheral blood mononuclear cells went straight to analysis. The samples were drawn from a longitudinal correlative study tied to a single-arm phase II trial testing neoadjuvant nivolumab in oral cavity squamous cell carcinoma. Subject-matched pre- and post-treatment PBMCs and tumors from three responders and three non-responders underwent genomic DNA-based TCRbeta sequencing. Peripheral blood mononuclear cells were collected once before nivolumab treatment and again after treatment, at the time of surgery. The Maxwell RSC DNA from Cells kit was used to extract genomic DNA from PBMCs.

For deep sequencing of PBMC libraries, mostly about 0.45 ug of input genomic DNA was used, and six replicates were run per sample. TCRbeta libraries were prepared with the immunoSEQ hsTCRbeta kit according to the manufacturer's instructions. Sequencing of the completed libraries took place using an Illumina NovaSeq 6000 S4 flow cell after they had been pooled to roughly 3.2 nM. In the authors' own workflow: Raw data preprocessing and quality control were performed with the immunoSEQ Analyzer. The analysis was limited to productive rearrangements, and each clonotype was defined by a unique CDR3 amino acid sequence. Repertoire clonality was estimated as the Gini-Simpson index, which was computed with the R package tcR. Student's t test was used to compare Gini indices, and Pearson correlation was used to assess associations with tumor size change. TCRdb stores this immuneACCESS table with in-frame sequences only. Part of the clones is absent; in the studies checked, under half of the shortfall reflects unresolved V genes, and no reason is known for the rest. The DNA was the basis for D and trimming; V, J and clone size are from that table. For this sample the table gives around 70,000 clones, of which 80% to 90% were detected only once. 3% to 3.5% of the sample is in the top ten clones.

Recombination connected TRBV5-1 to TRBJ1-5; the D gene is perhaps TRBD1, on 6 matching bases. The source of this sequence is a person aged 35 to 85 with oral cavity squamous cell carcinoma. Source: PBMCs, taken after nivolumab (anti-PD-1) treatment. The DNA reads as follows: TGCGCCAGCAGCTTGGATGGGAGGGGGAATCAGCCCCAGCATTTT. This codes for CASSLDGRGNQPQHF.